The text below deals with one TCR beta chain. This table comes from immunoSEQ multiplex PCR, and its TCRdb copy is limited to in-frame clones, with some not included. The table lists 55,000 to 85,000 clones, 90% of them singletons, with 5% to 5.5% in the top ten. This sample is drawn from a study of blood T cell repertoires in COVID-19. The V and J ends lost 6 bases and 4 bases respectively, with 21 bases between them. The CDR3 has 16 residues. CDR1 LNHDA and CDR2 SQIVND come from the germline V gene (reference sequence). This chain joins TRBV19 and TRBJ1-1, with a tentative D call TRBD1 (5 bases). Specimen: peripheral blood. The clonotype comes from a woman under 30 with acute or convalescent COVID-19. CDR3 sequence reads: CASRLQGAGRGTEAFF. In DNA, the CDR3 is TGTGCCAGTAGGCTCCAGGGAGCGGGCAGAGGCACTGAAGCTTTCTTT.